This TCR beta chain was sequenced during a study of neurological immune-mediated disorders. The starting material, 2 million PBMCs stored at -80 C, gave rise to the unsorted libraries. There are 14 residues in the CDR3. J gave up 4 bases and V 3 bases, and 1 base lay outside the gene matches. Germline-derived CDR1 and CDR2 are SGHTA and FQGTGA. This clonotype was counted at least ten times. Its target is not known. With 10-nucleotide random UMIs included, cDNA was synthesized by 5'RACE. Using its own MiXCR run on the 5' RACE reads, TCRdb lists one record per CDR3 protein. The table records roughly 30,000 distinct CDR3 sequences, around 10% of them present only once. General study findings and limits: No CDR3 amino acid sequences recurred among expanded clones across subjects, suggesting private repertoires in all groups.

This chain joins TRBV7-3 and TRBJ2-5; 11 bases map to TRBD2. The sample consisted of PBMCs. The receptor was isolated from a woman aged 60-75 years in good health. CDR3 region: CASSFTSGGETQYF. DNA of the CDR3: TGTGCCAGCAGCTTTACTAGCGGGGGAGAGACCCAGTACTTC. Full variable domain (remainder filled in from reference TRBV7-3 and TRBJ2-5): GAGVSQTPSNKVTEKGKYVELRCDPISGHTALYWYRQSLGQGPEFLIYFQGTGAADDSGLPNDRFFAVRPEGSVSTLKIQRTERGDSAVYLCASSFTSGGETQYFGPGTRLLVL.